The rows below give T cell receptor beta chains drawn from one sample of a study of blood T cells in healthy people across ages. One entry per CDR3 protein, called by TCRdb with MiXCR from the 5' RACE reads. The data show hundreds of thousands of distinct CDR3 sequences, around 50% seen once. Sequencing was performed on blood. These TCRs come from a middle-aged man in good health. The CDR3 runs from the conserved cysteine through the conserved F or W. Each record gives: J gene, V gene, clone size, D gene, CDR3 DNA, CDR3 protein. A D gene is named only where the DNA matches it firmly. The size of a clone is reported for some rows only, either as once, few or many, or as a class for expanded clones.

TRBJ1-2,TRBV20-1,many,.,TGCAGTGCTAGGGTCCCGTCCTTAGCTAACTATGGCTACACCTTC,CSARVPSLANYGYTF
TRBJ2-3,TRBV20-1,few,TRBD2,TGCAGTGCTAGACCGACTAGCGGGAGCACAGATACGCAGTATTTT,CSARPTSGSTDTQYF
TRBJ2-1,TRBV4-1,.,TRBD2,TGCGCCAGCAGCCAACGACTAGCGGGAGGGCCGCGGGAGCAGTTCTTC,CASSQRLAGGPREQFF
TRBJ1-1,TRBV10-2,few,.,TGCGCCACCAATCAACTCGCACAAGGGACTGAAGCTTTCTTT,CATNQLAQGTEAFF
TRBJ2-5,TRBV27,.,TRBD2,TGTGCCAGCAGTACGGGACTAGCTGGGAATGAGCAGTACTTC,CASSTGLAGNEQYF
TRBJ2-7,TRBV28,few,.,TGTGCCAGCAGTTTCTCTCGAGGGCTAAACTCCTACGAGCAGTACTTC,CASSFSRGLNSYEQYF
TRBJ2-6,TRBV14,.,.,TGTGCCAGCAGCCCTGCCTTTAGGGAGACAGGCTTGGCCAACGTCCTGACTTTC,CASSPAFRETGLANVLTF
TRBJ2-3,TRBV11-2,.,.,TGTGCCAGCAGCCTAGGAGCCAGAATCACAGATACGCAGTATTTT,CASSLGARITDTQYF
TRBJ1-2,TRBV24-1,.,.,TGTGCCACCAGTGAAGTCAATGGTGGCTACACCTTC,CATSEVNGGYTF
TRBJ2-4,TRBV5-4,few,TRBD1,TGTGCCAGCAGCTCTGACCCGGGACAGGGGGTTGATAACATTCAGTACTTC,CASSSDPGQGVDNIQYF
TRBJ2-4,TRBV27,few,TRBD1,TGTGCCAGCAGTTGGACAGGGGGGGTGGTTCAGTACTTC,CASSWTGGVVQYF
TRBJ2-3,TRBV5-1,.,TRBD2,TGCGCCAGCTCCGGGACTAGCGGCGATTGGGCGATGAGCACAGATACGCAGTATTTT,CASSGTSGDWAMSTDTQYF
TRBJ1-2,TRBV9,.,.,TGTGCCAGCAGCCCGGAGGGCCTCTATGGCTACACCTTC,CASSPEGLYGYTF
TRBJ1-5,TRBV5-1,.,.,TGCGCCAGCAGCTTCCTTCCCCCCAGGAGCAATCAGCCCCAGCATTTT,CASSFLPPRSNQPQHF
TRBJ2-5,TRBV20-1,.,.,TGCAGTGCTACCGGCGGGAATCAAGAGACCCAGTACTTC,CSATGGNQETQYF
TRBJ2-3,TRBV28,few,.,TGTGCCAGCAGCTCCCAAACTGGAAAAGGGGCAGATACGCAGTATTTT,CASSSQTGKGADTQYF
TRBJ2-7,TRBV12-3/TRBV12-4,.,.,TGTGCCAGCCGAGTTTTTGGTTGGGGTTTGAACGAGCAGTACTTC,CASRVFGWGLNEQYF
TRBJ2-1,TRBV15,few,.,TGTGCCACCAGCAGTGATAGGGTGCGAGAGCAGTTCTTC,CATSSDRVREQFF
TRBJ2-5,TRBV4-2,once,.,TGTGCCAGCAGCCCCTTATCCACAGGGAACCAAGGGACCCAGTACTTC,CASSPLSTGNQGTQYF
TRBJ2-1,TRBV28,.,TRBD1,TGTGCCAGCAGTTTACGGACAGGGGGCCTCGATGAGCAGTTCTTC,CASSLRTGGLDEQFF
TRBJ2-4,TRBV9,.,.,TGTGCCAGCAGCGTAGCGCCTGGTGATGGGGCAGTGCCCTACGACCAGTACTTC,CASSVAPGDGAVPYDQYF
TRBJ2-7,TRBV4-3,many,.,TGCGCCAGCAGCCAAGGTGAGCCCTACGAGCAGTACTTC,CASSQGEPYEQYF
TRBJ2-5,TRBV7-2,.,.,TGTGCCAGCAGAACCAGGGGCGGGGGCGCCGGGTTGGAGACCCAGTACTTC,CASRTRGGGAGLETQYF
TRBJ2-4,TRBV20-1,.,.,TGCAGTGCTAGAAACATAGCCAAAAACATTCAGTACTTC,CSARNIAKNIQYF
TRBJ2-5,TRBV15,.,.,TGTGCCACCAGCAGAGGCGACTTACAAGAGACCCAGTACTTC,CATSRGDLQETQYF
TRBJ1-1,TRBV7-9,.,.,TGTGCCGGCAGCTTAGGGGCGGTGCTGAACACTGAAGCTTTCTTT,CAGSLGAVLNTEAFF
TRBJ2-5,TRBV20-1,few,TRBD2,TGCAGTGCTTCAACACTCGAGGGAGGGGAGACCCAGTACTTC,CSASTLEGGETQYF
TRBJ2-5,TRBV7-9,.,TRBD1,TGTGCCAGCAGCGGAGCCGGGACAGGGAATGAGACCCAGTACTTC,CASSGAGTGNETQYF
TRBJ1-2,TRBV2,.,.,TGTGCCAGCAGCGAGATACAGGGCGCGGTTAACTATGGCTACACCTTC,CASSEIQGAVNYGYTF
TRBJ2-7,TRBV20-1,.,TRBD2,TGCAGTGCTAGAGATATCGGGGGGGTGGGCTACGAGCAGTACTTC,CSARDIGGVGYEQYF
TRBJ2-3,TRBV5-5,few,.,TGTGCCAGCAGCTTCGTCAACCGCGACACAGATACGCAGTATTTT,CASSFVNRDTDTQYF
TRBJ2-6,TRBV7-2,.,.,TGTGCCAGCAAAAAAGACAGGTGGATCTCTGGGGCCAACGTCCTGACTTTC,CASKKDRWISGANVLTF
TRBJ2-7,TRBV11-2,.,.,TGTGCCAGCAGCTCCCCGGAGGGGTGGGACTACGAGCAGTACTTC,CASSSPEGWDYEQYF
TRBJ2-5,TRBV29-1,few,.,TGCAGCGTTGGTCGTCGGGAGACCCAGTACTTC,CSVGRRETQYF
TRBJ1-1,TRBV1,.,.,TGCACCAGTCTAACCAGGGTTGGGAGGAACACTGAAGCTTTCTTT,CTSLTRVGRNTEAFF
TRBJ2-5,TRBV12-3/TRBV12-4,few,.,TGTGCCAGCAGTTTTAGCCAGGGGGGTCGGGAGACCCAGTACTTC,CASSFSQGGRETQYF
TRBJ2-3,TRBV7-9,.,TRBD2,TGTGCCAGCAGCCCAAGGGGCGGGCTAGCGGGAAGCACAGATACGCAGTATTTT,CASSPRGGLAGSTDTQYF
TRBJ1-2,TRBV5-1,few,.,TGCGCCAGCAACCCGACAGGAATGGACTATGGCTACACCTTC,CASNPTGMDYGYTF
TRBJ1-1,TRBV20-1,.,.,TGCAGTGCTAGAGGGGGGGCCAGGGTGAACACTGAAGCTTTCTTT,CSARGGARVNTEAFF
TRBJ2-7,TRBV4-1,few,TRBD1,TGCGCCAGCAGCCAGGGGACAGGGGAAACCTACGAGCAGTACTTC,CASSQGTGETYEQYF
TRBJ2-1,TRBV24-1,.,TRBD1,TGTGCCACCAGTGATCTTACAGGGACAGGCTCCTACAATGAGCAGTTCTTC,CATSDLTGTGSYNEQFF
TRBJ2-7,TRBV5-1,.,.,TGCGCCAGCAGCCCCCAGGCAGGGGTCAGCGAGCAGTACTTC,CASSPQAGVSEQYF
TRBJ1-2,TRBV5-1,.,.,TGCGCCAGCAGCGTGCTCCCCGGGGACTATGGCTACACCTTC,CASSVLPGDYGYTF
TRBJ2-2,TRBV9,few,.,TGTGCCAGCAGCGTAGTTGAGGGGTCCACCGGGGAGCTGTTTTTT,CASSVVEGSTGELFF
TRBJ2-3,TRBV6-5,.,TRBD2,TGTGCCAGCAGTTACTCACTAGCGGGGGGCACAGATACGCAGTATTTT,CASSYSLAGGTDTQYF
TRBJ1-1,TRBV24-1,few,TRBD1,TGTGCCGCGATGGGGACAGGGGGTACTGAAGCTTTCTTT,CAAMGTGGTEAFF
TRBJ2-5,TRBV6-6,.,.,TGTGCCAGCAGTTGGGGCGGGAAGCCTCAAGAGACCCAGTACTTC,CASSWGGKPQETQYF
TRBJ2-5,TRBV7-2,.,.,TGTGCCAGCAGCTTAGGGGGTACCGGGACCCAGTACTTC,CASSLGGTGTQYF
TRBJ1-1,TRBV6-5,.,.,TGTGCCAGCAGTTACACAGAGAACCCTGAAGCTTTCTTT,CASSYTENPEAFF
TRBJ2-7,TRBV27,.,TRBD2,TGTGCCAGCACGTCTAGCGGGAGCAATTCCTACGAGCAGTACTTC,CASTSSGSNSYEQYF
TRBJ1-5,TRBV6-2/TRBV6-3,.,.,TGTGCCAGCTACCTTCCAGGGCCCCAGCATTTT,CASYLPGPQHF
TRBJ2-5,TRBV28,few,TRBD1,TGTGCCAGCAGTTTACGTAGGGGGCGACGGGAGACCCAGTACTTC,CASSLRRGRRETQYF
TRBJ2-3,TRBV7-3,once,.,TGTGCCAGCAGCCTCCAGGGATTTCATACGCAGTATTTT,CASSLQGFHTQYF